This TCR beta chain was observed in a study of cytomegalovirus exposure and HLA in healthy donors. Study-wide results and caveats: The authors excluded some V segments, including TRBV6-2 and TRBV6-3, as indistinguishable. In presence/absence analyses, roughly uniform sequencing depth across donors was assumed.

The PCR ran on 60 Vbeta and 13 Jbeta primers. In the authors' workflow: Unique TCR beta chains numbered roughly 83 million in a later analysis, with roughly 9.9 million shared. The assay was immunoSEQ multiplex PCR, and TCRdb's table has in-frame clones only and misses some. That table gives V, J and clone size, and the DNA gave D and trimming. The sample has about 170,000 clones; approximately 70% are singletons. Germline V gene lookup returns CDR1 MDHEN and CDR2 SYDVKM. CDR3 length: 12 amino acids. On this clone itself: As yet, its antigen is unknown.

The sequenced material came from PBMCs. V usage is TRBV28 and J usage is TRBJ2-5; D unresolved. Near its end, the DNA agrees better with TRBJ2-7, so the J call may be wrong. This TCR came from a woman in her late teens or twenties in good health and CMV-seropositive. CDR3 sequence: CASSLPGYEQYF. The CDR3 DNA reads as TGTGCCAGCAGTTTACCAGGTTACGAGCAGTACTTC.